Below, 3 T cell receptor beta chains from the same sample are listed, as sequenced in a study of blood T cell repertoires in COVID-19. Assay used: immunoSEQ multiplex PCR; TCRdb lists only in-frame clones, some missing. The table includes fewer than 250,000 clones, around four fifths detected once. Specimen: peripheral blood. These receptors all come from a woman between 70 and 85 years old with acute or convalescent COVID-19.

The chain carries TRBV6-2 or TRBV6-3 and TRBJ2-2; TRBD2 matches 10 bases. Looked up from germline, CDR1 is MNHEY and CDR2 is SVGEGT. This CDR3 is built from 16 residues. Trimming took 5 bases from V and 4 from J; bases not matched to a gene: 7. The CDR3 nucleotides read TGTGCCAGCAGTAAGACTAGCGGGCTGGGCACCGGGGAGCTGTTTTTT. Protein product: CASSKTSGLGTGELFF.

This clone has a handful of counts. This chain joins TRBV27 and TRBJ1-2; 10 bases agree with TRBD1. CDR1 is MNHEY and CDR2 is SMNVEV in the germline V gene (reference sequence). This CDR3 contains 15 residues. The trim removed 5 bases at V and 7 bases at J, leaving 10 bases unmatched. CDR3 coding DNA: TGTGCCAGCAGTCTAGCCGGGACAGGGGTTTTTGGCTACACCTTC. Residues: CASSLAGTGVFGYTF.

This sequence joins TRBV28 and TRBJ1-1; D may be TRBD1 (5 bases). This CDR3 contains 16 residues. V lost 6 bases, J lost 0 bases, and 17 bases lay in between. The V gene's germline CDR1 is MDHEN and CDR2 SYDVKM. CDR3 in amino acids: CASSQNGGNMNTEAFF. The CDR3 bases are TGTGCCAGCAGCCAAAACGGGGGAAACATGAACACTGAAGCTTTCTTT.